The clone carrying this T cell receptor beta chain was seen at least ten times. Genomic DNA belonging to each subset was distributed in equal measure over several immunoSEQ plates. Clones were read by immunoSEQ multiplex PCR, and TCRdb kept only the in-frame ones, dropping some. Of over 300,000 clones listed, around 86% were seen once; the top ten hold 16%. The sample belongs to a study of shared clonotypes between healthy human individuals. Within Nashville, Tennessee resided all donors, each a Caucasian adult. There are 16 residues in the CDR3. The germline gives CDR1 SEHNR, CDR2 FQNEAQ (reference sequence). V shed 5 bases and J 3 bases; nucleotides not matched to a gene: 10.

Sequences were obtained from memory CD8+ T cells sorted from blood. The subset: CD45RO+ cells pooled with CCR7-negative TemRA cells. The origin of this receptor is a man younger than 35 in good health. This chain links TRBV7-9 with TRBJ2-5, with TRBD1 identical over 9 bases. The DNA for the CDR3 is TGTGCCAGCAGCCACATCCCCGGACAGGGGAAAGAGACCCAGTACTTC. Its translation: CASSHIPGQGKETQYF. Combining the CDR3 with reference TRBV7-9 and TRBJ2-5 gives the whole variable domain DTGVSQNPRHKITKRGQNVTFRCDPISEHNRLYWYRQTLGQGPEFLTYFQNEAQLEKSRLLSDRFSAERPKGSFSTLEIQRTEQGDSAMYLCASSHIPGQGKETQYFGPGTRLLVL.